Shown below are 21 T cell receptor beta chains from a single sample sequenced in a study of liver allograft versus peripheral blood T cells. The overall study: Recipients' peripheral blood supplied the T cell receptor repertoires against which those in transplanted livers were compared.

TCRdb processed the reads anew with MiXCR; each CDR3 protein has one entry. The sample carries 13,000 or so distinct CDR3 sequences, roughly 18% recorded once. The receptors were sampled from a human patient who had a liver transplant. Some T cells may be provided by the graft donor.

The CDR3: CSAHSGLSYNEQFF. In nucleotides, the CDR3 is TGCAGTGCTCATAGCGGGTTGTCCTACAATGAGCAGTTCTTC. The chain couples TRBV20-1 to TRBJ2-1; 7 bases are a match to TRBD2. Trimming cost V 5 bases and J 1 base; bases outside gene matches: 5. The CDR3 runs to 14 residues. The germline V gene encodes CDR1 DFQATT and CDR2 SNEGSKA (reference sequence).

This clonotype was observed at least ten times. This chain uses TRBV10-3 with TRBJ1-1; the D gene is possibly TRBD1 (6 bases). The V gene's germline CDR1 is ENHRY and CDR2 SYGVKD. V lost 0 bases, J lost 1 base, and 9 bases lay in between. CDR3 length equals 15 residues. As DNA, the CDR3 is TGTGCCATCAGTGAGTCAGGACAGAAGAACACTGAAGCTTTCTTT. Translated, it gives CAISESGQKNTEAFF.

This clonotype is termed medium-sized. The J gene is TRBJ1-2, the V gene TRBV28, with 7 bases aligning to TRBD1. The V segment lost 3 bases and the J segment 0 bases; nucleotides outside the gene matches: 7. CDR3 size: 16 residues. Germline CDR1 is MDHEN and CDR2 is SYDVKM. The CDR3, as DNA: TGTGCCAGCAGTTTTGGGGGGACAGCCACTAACTATGGCTACACCTTC. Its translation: CASSFGGTATNYGYTF.

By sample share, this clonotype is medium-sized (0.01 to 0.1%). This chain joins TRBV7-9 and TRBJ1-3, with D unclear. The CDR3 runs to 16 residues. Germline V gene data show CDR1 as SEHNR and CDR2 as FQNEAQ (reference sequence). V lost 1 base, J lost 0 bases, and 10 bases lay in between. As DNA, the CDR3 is TGTGCCAGCAGCTTAGTCAGGACGAGCTCTGGAAACACCATATATTTT. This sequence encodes CASSLVRTSSGNTIYF.

In DNA, the CDR3 is TGTGCCAGCAGTCGACAGGCCCCGAACACCGGGGAGCTGTTTTTT. Protein product: CASSRQAPNTGELFF. The chain links TRBV3-1 to TRBJ2-2; a possible D gene is TRBD1 (6 bases). The germline V gene encodes CDR1 LGHDT and CDR2 YNNKEL (reference sequence). CDR3 length: 15 residues. Trimming stripped 6 bases from V and 0 bases from J, with 11 bases between. Full variable domain (missing parts from reference TRBV3-1 and TRBJ2-2): DTAVSQTPKYLVTQMGNDKSIKCEQNLGHDTMYWYKQDSKKFLKIMFSYNNKELIINETVPNRFSPKSPDKAHLNLHINSLELGDSAVYFCASSRQAPNTGELFFGEGSRLTVL.

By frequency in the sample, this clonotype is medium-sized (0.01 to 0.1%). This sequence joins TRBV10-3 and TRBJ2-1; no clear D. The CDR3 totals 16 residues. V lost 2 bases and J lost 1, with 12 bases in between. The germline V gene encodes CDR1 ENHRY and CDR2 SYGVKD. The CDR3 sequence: CAISEVELQSYNEQFF. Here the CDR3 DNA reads TGTGCCATCAGTGAGGTAGAGCTTCAGTCCTACAATGAGCAGTTCTTC.

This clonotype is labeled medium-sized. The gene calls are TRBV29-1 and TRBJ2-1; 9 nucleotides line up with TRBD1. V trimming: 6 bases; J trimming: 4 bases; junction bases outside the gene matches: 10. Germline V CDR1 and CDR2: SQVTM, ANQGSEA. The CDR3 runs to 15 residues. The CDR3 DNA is TGCAGCGTCGGGGACAGGGAGCTTCTTTACAATGAGCAGTTCTTC. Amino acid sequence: CSVGDRELLYNEQFF.

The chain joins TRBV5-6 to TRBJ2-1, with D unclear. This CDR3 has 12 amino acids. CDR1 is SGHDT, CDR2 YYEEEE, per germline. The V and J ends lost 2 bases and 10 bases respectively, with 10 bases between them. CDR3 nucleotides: TGTGCCAGCAGCTTATCATCGCCGGAGCAGTTCTTC. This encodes CASSLSSPEQFF.

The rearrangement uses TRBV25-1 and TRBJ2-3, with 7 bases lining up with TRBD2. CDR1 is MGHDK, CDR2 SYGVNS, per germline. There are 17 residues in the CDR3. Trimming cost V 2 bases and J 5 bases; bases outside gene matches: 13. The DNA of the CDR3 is TGTGCCAGCAGTGAAGGCGGGAGCAGGGAGACGAAAGATACGCAGTATTTT. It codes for CASSEGGSRETKDTQYF.

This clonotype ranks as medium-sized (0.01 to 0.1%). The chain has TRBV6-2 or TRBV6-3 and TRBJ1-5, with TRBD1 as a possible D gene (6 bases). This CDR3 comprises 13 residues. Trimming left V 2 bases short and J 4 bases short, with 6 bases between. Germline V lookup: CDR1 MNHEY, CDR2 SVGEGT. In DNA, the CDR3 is TGTGCCAGCAGTTACACAGGGAATCAGCCCCAGCATTTT. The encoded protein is CASSYTGNQPQHF.

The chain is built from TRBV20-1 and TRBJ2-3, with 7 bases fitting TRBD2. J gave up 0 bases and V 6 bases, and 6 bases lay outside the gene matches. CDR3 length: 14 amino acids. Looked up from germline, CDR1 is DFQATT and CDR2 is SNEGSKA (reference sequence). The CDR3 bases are TGCAGTGCCCGAGGAGCGGGGAGCACAGATACGCAGTATTTT. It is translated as CSARGAGSTDTQYF.

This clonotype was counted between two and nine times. The CDR3 protein is CASSRMNTEAFF. The CDR3 DNA reads as TGTGCCAGCAGCCGAATGAACACTGAAGCTTTCTTT. The V and J genes are TRBV6-6 and TRBJ1-1; D gene unclear. The germline CDR1 and CDR2 sequences are MNHNY and SVGAGI (reference sequence). The CDR3 runs 12 residues. V was trimmed by 6 bases and J by 0 bases, leaving 5 bases between them.

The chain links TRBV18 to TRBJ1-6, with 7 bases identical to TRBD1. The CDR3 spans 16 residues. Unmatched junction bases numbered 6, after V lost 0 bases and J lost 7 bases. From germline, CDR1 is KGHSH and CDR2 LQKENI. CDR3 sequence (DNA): TGTGCCAGCTCACCACCAGGGGGCGTACGGAATTCACCCCTCCACTTT. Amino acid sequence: CASSPPGGVRNSPLHF.

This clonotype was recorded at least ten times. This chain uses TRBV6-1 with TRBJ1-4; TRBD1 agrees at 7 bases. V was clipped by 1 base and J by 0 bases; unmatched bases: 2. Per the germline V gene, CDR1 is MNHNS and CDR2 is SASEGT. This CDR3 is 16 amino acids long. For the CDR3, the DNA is TGTGCCAGCAGTGAAGTCAGGGGGTCAACTAATGAAAAACTGTTTTTT. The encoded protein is CASSEVRGSTNEKLFF.

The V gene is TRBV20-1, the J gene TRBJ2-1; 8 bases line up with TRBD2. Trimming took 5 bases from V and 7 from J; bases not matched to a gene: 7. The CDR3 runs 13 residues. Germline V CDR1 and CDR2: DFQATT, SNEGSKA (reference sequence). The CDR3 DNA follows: TGCAGTGCTGAAGCGGGAGTTTCTAATGAGCAGTTCTTC. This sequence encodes CSAEAGVSNEQFF.

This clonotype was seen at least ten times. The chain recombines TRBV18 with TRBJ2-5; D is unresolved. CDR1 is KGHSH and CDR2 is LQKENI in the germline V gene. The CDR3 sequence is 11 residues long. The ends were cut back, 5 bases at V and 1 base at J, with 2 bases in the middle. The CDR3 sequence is CASSSQETQYF. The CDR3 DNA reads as TGTGCCAGCTCATCCCAAGAGACCCAGTACTTC. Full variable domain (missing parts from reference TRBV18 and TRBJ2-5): NAGVMQNPRHLVRRRGQEARLRCSPMKGHSHVYWYRQLPEEGLKFMVYLQKENIIDESGMPKERFSAEFPKEGPSILRIQQVVRGDSAAYFCASSSQETQYFGPGTRLLVL.

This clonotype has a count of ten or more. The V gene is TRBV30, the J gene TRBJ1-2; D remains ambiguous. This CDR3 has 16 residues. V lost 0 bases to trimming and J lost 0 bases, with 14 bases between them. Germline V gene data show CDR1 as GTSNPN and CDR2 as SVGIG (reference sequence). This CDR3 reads CAWSVRAATPNYGYTF. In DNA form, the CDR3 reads TGTGCCTGGAGTGTACGGGCCGCTACTCCTAACTATGGCTACACCTTC.

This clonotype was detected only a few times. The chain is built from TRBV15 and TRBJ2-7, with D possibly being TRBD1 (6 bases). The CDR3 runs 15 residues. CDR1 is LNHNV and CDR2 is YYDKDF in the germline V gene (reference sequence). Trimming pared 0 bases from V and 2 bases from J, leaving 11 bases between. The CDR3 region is CATSRERQDPYEQYF. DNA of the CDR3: TGTGCCACCAGCAGAGAGCGACAGGACCCCTACGAGCAGTACTTC.

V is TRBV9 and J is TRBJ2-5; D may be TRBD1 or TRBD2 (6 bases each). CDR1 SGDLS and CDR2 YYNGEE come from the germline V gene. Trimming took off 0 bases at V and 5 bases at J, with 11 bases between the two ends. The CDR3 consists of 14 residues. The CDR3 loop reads CASSVGQAGETQYF. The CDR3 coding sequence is TGTGCCAGCAGCGTAGGACAGGCGGGGGAGACCCAGTACTTC.

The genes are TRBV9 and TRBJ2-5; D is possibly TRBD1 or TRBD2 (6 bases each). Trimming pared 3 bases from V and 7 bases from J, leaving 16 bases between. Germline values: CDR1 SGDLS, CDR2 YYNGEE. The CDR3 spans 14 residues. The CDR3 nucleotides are TGTGCCAGCAGCGCGAGGGGGGACCCCGGGACCCAGTACTTC. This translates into CASSARGDPGTQYF.

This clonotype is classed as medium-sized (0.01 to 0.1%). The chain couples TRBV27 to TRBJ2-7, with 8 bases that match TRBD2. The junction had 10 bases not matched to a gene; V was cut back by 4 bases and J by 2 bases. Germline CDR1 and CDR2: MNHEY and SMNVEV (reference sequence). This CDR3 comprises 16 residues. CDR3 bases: TGTGCCAGCAGTTCCGGGGGGGGGCGCATCGCCTACGAGCAGTACTTC. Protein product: CASSSGGGRIAYEQYF.